The 4 T cell receptor beta chains below all came from one sample that was sequenced in a study of blood T cell repertoires in COVID-19. Generated by immunoSEQ multiplex PCR, the TCRdb table keeps only in-frame clones and is missing some. Here the sample spans fewer than 300,000 clones, approximately 88% being singletons. The specimen was PBMCs or T cells enriched from blood (not recorded which). The source of these receptors is a woman aged 40 to 50 with acute COVID-19.

This chain joins TRBV5-8 and TRBJ2-1; TRBD2 matches 12 bases. The CDR3 covers 17 residues. From germline, CDR1 is SGHTS and CDR2 YDEGEE. The trim removed 4 bases at V and 7 bases at J, leaving 12 bases unmatched. Here the CDR3 DNA reads TGTGCCAGCAGCGATAGACTAGCGGGAGCAGTTTTGAATGAGCAGTTCTTC. It yields the protein CASSDRLAGAVLNEQFF.

The chain has TRBV9 and TRBJ1-1; maybe TRBD1 (5 bases). The germline V gene encodes CDR1 SGDLS and CDR2 YYNGEE. V lost 0 bases and J 4 bases, leaving 10 bases between the germline ends. This CDR3 spans 14 amino acids. CDR3 in DNA: TGTGCCAGCAGCGTAGAAGGGACTCCCACTGAAGCTTTCTTT. Protein: CASSVEGTPTEAFF.

This rearrangement joins TRBV29-1 to TRBJ2-1; TRBD2 agrees at 7 bases. The germline V gene has CDR1 SQVTM and CDR2 ANQGSEA. The trim removed 7 bases at V and 4 bases at J, leaving 19 bases unmatched. The CDR3 spans 17 residues. CDR3 coding DNA: TGCAGCGGATATGGGAATAGCCGGGAGGTTTCTTACAATGAGCAGTTCTTC. Its translation is CSGYGNSREVSYNEQFF.

Only one count was recorded for this clone. The chain uses TRBV2 and TRBJ2-3; 13 bases are shared with TRBD2. The CDR3 totals 16 residues. The germline V gene encodes CDR1 SNHLY and CDR2 FYNNEI. With 3 bases clipped from V and 5 bases from J, the junction kept 5 bases outside the gene matches. Here the CDR3 reads CASSEGTSGIRDTQYF. As DNA, the CDR3 is TGTGCCAGCAGTGAGGGGACTAGCGGGATTCGAGATACGCAGTATTTT.